The rows below give T cell receptor beta chains drawn from one sample of a study of blood T cell repertoires in COVID-19. Repertoires were generated with immunoSEQ multiplex PCR, while TCRdb's copy carries only in-frame clones and drops some. Here the sample spans some 250,000 clones, over 75% being singletons. Input material: peripheral blood. The receptors derive from a young woman with acute or convalescent COVID-19. Both conserved end residues are part of each CDR3. The D gene is left open where the match is weak. The size of a clone is reported for some rows only, either as once, few or many, or as a class for expanded clones.

size	V	J	D	CDR3	DNA
NA	TRBV27	TRBJ2-2	NA	CASSFLRGPGGELFF	TGTGCCAGCAGTTTCCTTAGGGGTCCCGGAGGGGAGCTGTTTTTT
NA	TRBV5-4	TRBJ2-2	NA	CARVDRNTGELFF	TGTGCCAGGGTAGACAGGAACACCGGGGAGCTGTTTTTT
NA	TRBV7-8	TRBJ2-7	NA	CASSRTGAYEQYF	TGTGCCAGCTCACGGACGGGAGCCTACGAGCAGTACTTC
NA	TRBV19	TRBJ2-1	TRBD2	CASSTRLAASSYNEQFF	TGTGCCAGTAGTACCAGACTAGCTGCCAGCTCCTACAATGAGCAGTTCTTC
NA	TRBV18	TRBJ2-1	TRBD2	CASSVGLAGINEQFF	TGTGCCAGCTCAGTGGGACTAGCGGGAATCAATGAGCAGTTCTTC
few	TRBV18	TRBJ2-7	TRBD2	CASSPGLAGGSEQYF	TGTGCCAGCTCACCTGGACTAGCGGGAGGATCCGAGCAGTACTTC
few	TRBV6-5	TRBJ1-1	NA	CASSRGQFNTEAFF	TGTGCCAGCAGCCGCGGACAGTTTAACACTGAAGCTTTCTTT
few	TRBV5-1	TRBJ2-1	TRBD2	CASSLELAGNSYNEQFF	TGCGCCAGCAGCTTGGAATTAGCGGGCAACTCCTACAATGAGCAGTTCTTC
NA	TRBV3-1/TRBV3-2	TRBJ2-3	NA	CASSQVDTDTQYF	TGTGCCAGCAGCCAAGTAGACACAGATACGCAGTATTTT
NA	TRBV4-3	TRBJ2-1	NA	CASSQDLWLASYNEQFF	TGCGCCAGCAGCCAAGATCTGTGGCTAGCGAGCTACAATGAGCAGTTCTTC
NA	TRBV7-9	TRBJ2-1	TRBD1	CASLTGVLAKEQFF	TGTGCCAGCCTGACAGGGGTCCTAGCAAAGGAGCAGTTCTTC
NA	TRBV5-6	TRBJ1-2	TRBD1	CASNYRGLYGYTF	TGTGCCAGCAACTACAGGGGCCTATATGGCTACACCTTC
NA	TRBV18	TRBJ2-1	TRBD2	CASSPLAAQGGEQFF	TGTGCCAGCTCACCTCTAGCGGCCCAAGGCGGTGAGCAGTTCTTC
NA	TRBV5-5	TRBJ2-7	TRBD1	CASSWDRYEQYF	TGTGCCAGCAGCTGGGACAGGTACGAGCAGTACTTC
NA	TRBV11-2	TRBJ2-7	TRBD2	CASSLGRTRAYEQYF	TGTGCCAGCAGCCTCGGCAGGACTAGGGCCTACGAGCAGTACTTC
NA	TRBV6-5	TRBJ1-1	TRBD1	CASSRQGAVNTEAFF	TGTGCCAGCAGTCGACAGGGGGCGGTGAACACTGAAGCTTTCTTT
NA	TRBV19	TRBJ1-4	NA	CASNGGRGEKLFF	TGTGCCAGTAATGGTGGGAGGGGTGAAAAACTGTTTTTT
NA	TRBV6-5	TRBJ2-7	TRBD2	CASSYSRTSGAYEQYF	TGTGCCAGCAGTTACTCGAGGACTAGCGGAGCCTACGAGCAGTACTTC
once	TRBV7-8	TRBJ1-3	NA	CASSPLGGGGNTIYF	TGTGCCAGCAGCCCCCTGGGGGGGGGAGGAAACACCATATATTTT
NA	TRBV30	TRBJ1-3	NA	CAWFPPGNTIYF	TGTGCCTGGTTCCCTCCTGGAAACACCATATATTTT
NA	TRBV11-3	TRBJ1-3	NA	CASSSGGSGNTIYF	TGTGCCAGCAGCTCGGGGGGCTCTGGAAACACCATATATTTT
NA	TRBV27	TRBJ1-2	NA	CASSLFRNYGYTF	TGTGCCAGCAGTTTATTTCGTAACTATGGCTACACCTTC
NA	TRBV5-4	TRBJ1-1	TRBD1	CASSLSAGGAGLNTEAFF	TGTGCCAGCAGCTTGAGCGCAGGGGGCGCCGGTCTGAACACTGAAGCTTTCTTT
NA	TRBV7-9	TRBJ2-3	NA	CASSLGTTGSTDTQYF	TGTGCCAGCAGCTTAGGTACCACAGGCAGCACAGATACGCAGTATTTT
NA	TRBV30	TRBJ1-1	NA	CAWSVAGFPLNTEAFF	TGTGCCTGGAGTGTAGCAGGGTTCCCATTGAACACTGAAGCTTTCTTT
NA	TRBV2	TRBJ2-2	TRBD1	CASRGQVDTGELFF	TGTGCCAGCAGGGGACAGGTTGACACCGGGGAGCTGTTTTTT
NA	TRBV6-2/TRBV6-3	TRBJ2-3	TRBD2	CASSQTLAGGRTDTQYF	TGTGCCAGCAGCCAAACTCTAGCGGGAGGCCGCACAGATACGCAGTATTTT
NA	TRBV5-4	TRBJ2-7	TRBD2	CASSQTSGRVYEQYF	TGTGCCAGCAGCCAGACTAGCGGGAGGGTCTACGAGCAGTACTTC
NA	TRBV30	TRBJ1-5	NA	CAWSVRETLGGNQPQHF	TGTGCCTGGAGTGTTCGGGAGACACTCGGGGGGAATCAGCCCCAGCATTTT
NA	TRBV24-1	TRBJ2-2	TRBD1	CATSDLRTGQGGELFF	TGTGCCACCAGTGATTTGCGGACAGGCCAGGGCGGGGAGCTGTTTTTT
NA	TRBV11-1	TRBJ1-1	TRBD1	CASSLGQGATEAFF	TGTGCCAGCAGCTTGGGGCAGGGGGCCACTGAAGCTTTCTTT
NA	TRBV7-3	TRBJ2-2	NA	CASSLGSSTGELFF	TGTGCCAGCAGCCTAGGTAGCAGCACCGGGGAGCTGTTTTTT
once	TRBV19	TRBJ2-1	TRBD2	CASSIAFGLSGSGYNEQFF	TGTGCCAGTAGTATAGCCTTTGGACTGAGCGGGAGCGGCTACAATGAGCAGTTCTTC
NA	TRBV6-4	TRBJ2-5	NA	CASVPARGIETQYF	TGTGCCAGCGTGCCGGCACGGGGGATTGAGACCCAGTACTTC
NA	TRBV11-2	TRBJ1-3	TRBD1	CASSFSRTGVGNTIYF	TGTGCCAGCAGCTTTTCAAGGACAGGGGTTGGAAACACCATATATTTT
NA	TRBV6-6	TRBJ2-6	TRBD1	CASSRDRLSGANVLTF	TGTGCCAGCAGCCGGGACAGACTCTCTGGGGCCAACGTCCTGACTTTC
NA	TRBV6-5	TRBJ2-7	TRBD2	CASSYLAEYSYEQYF	TGTGCCAGCAGTTACCTAGCGGAGTACTCCTACGAGCAGTACTTC